This T cell receptor beta chain was identified in a study of blood T cell repertoires in COVID-19. The method was immunoSEQ multiplex PCR; TCRdb's version includes in-frame clones alone and lacks a portion of them. The sample comprises 150,000 to 200,000 clones, approximately 91% of which are singletons, and roughly 6.7% rests with the top ten. The receptor's source is a man aged 35 to 55 with acute or convalescent COVID-19. What was sequenced was peripheral blood.

The CDR3, as DNA: TGTGCCAGCAGACCCGGACAGAGGAACACTGAAGCTTTCTTT. This codes for CASRPGQRNTEAFF. The chain is built from TRBV5-6 and TRBJ1-1; tentatively, D is TRBD1 (6 bases). The CDR3 length is 14 residues. The V end was cut by 5 bases, the J end by 1 base, with 12 bases between. Germline V lookup: CDR1 SGHDT, CDR2 YYEEEE.